The 32 T cell receptor beta chains below all came from one sample that was sequenced in a study of CXCR3-negative and CXCR3-positive naive CD8 T cells. UMI-labeled 5' RACE yielded the TRB cDNA libraries. For each CDR3 protein, TCRdb gives one entry from its re-call of the 5' RACE reads, without DNA. This sample's clone table lists over 20,000 distinct CDR3 sequences. The specimen sequenced was naive CXCR3- CD8+ T cells from blood. Subset defined: CD45RO-CCR7+CD27+CD95- naive CD8+ T cells lacking CXCR3 (TNR3-). The receptors come from a human donor in good health. Some clones in this sample may be carry-over from other donors' samples.

The rearrangement joins TRBV28 to TRBJ2-1; with no DNA, the TCRdb D assignment of TRBD1 cannot be verified. The CDR3 length is 15 residues. Germline-derived CDR1 and CDR2 are MDHEN and SYDVKM. The CDR3 loop is CASRIDLGRDNEQFF.

The V gene is TRBV7-6, the J gene TRBJ2-1; TCRdb gives TRBD2 as the D gene, but with no DNA this cannot be confirmed. There are 16 residues in the CDR3. The germline CDR1 and CDR2 sequences are SGHVS and FNYEAQ. The CDR3 is CASSLFLGLAANEQFF. The entire variable domain, with the rest obtained from reference TRBV7-6 and TRBJ2-1, is as follows: GAGVSQSPRYKVTKRGQDVALRCDPISGHVSLYWYRQALGQGPEFLTYFNYEAQQDKSGLPNDRFSAERPEGSISTLTIQRTEQRDSAMYRCASSLFLGLAANEQFFGPGTRLTVL.

The CDR3 loop is CASSSGEVNEGYTF. The chain combines TRBV7-9 with TRBJ1-2. The CDR3 totals 14 residues. From germline, CDR1 is SEHNR and CDR2 FQNEAQ (reference sequence).

The chain combines TRBV28 with TRBJ1-6; the TCRdb D gene call, TRBD1, has no DNA to confirm it. The CDR3 runs 14 residues. The germline V gene encodes CDR1 MDHEN and CDR2 SYDVKM. This CDR3 reads CASSSPRGMSPLHF.

The chain is built from TRBV18 and TRBJ2-7. Germline V gene lookup returns CDR1 KGHSH and CDR2 LQKENI. CDR3 length: 13 residues. The CDR3: CASSPADSYEQYF. The whole variable domain, remainder taken from reference TRBV18 and TRBJ2-7, is NAGVMQNPRHLVRRRGQEARLRCSPMKGHSHVYWYRQLPEEGLKFMVYLQKENIIDESGMPKERFSAEFPKEGPSILRIQQVVRGDSAAYFCASSPADSYEQYFGPGTRLTVT.

V and J are TRBV4-3 and TRBJ1-1. CDR3 size: 16 residues. Looked up from germline, CDR1 is LGHNA and CDR2 is YSLEER. The chain's CDR3 is CASSQDDSSSNTEAFF.

CDR3 protein: CASSFQGNMNTEAFF. The V gene is TRBV6-5, the J gene TRBJ1-1. The CDR3 contains 15 residues. The V gene's germline CDR1 is MNHEY and CDR2 SVGAGI.

The genes are TRBV28 and TRBJ2-1; TCRdb proposes TRBD2, but this gene call is untestable without DNA. The CDR3 has 17 amino acids. The germline CDR1 and CDR2 sequences are MDHEN and SYDVKM. The CDR3 spells CASRRLDSGAPYNEQFF.

The chain links TRBV6-5 to TRBJ2-5; TCRdb designates TRBD1, a call that cannot be tested without DNA. The CDR3 consists of 12 residues. Germline lookup yields CDR1 MNHEY and CDR2 SVGAGI. CDR3 in amino acids: CASTPGGETQYF.

The chain is built from TRBV29-1 and TRBJ2-7; absent DNA, TCRdb's TRBD1 call cannot be checked. The CDR3 sequence is 13 residues long. Looked up from germline, CDR1 is SQVTM and CDR2 is ANQGSEA. CDR3 loop: CSVNTGQDYEQYF.

The CDR3 sequence is CASSLEPGALQYF. This chain joins TRBV7-6 and TRBJ2-7; TCRdb's D gene call, TRBD1, goes unchecked for lack of DNA. The CDR3 extends over 13 amino acids. Germline V lookup: CDR1 SGHVS, CDR2 FNYEAQ. Full variable domain (rest looked up from reference TRBV7-6 and TRBJ2-7): GAGVSQSPRYKVTKRGQDVALRCDPISGHVSLYWYRQALGQGPEFLTYFNYEAQQDKSGLPNDRFSAERPEGSISTLTIQRTEQRDSAMYRCASSLEPGALQYFGPGTRLTVT.

The CDR3 spells CASMGGSGTEAFF. The chain uses TRBV7-9 and TRBJ1-1. Germline-derived CDR1 and CDR2 are SEHNR and FQNEAQ (reference sequence). The CDR3 consists of 13 residues.

The CDR3 loop reads CASSWDTEAFF. This sequence joins TRBV4-2 and TRBJ1-1. The CDR3 is 11 residues long. Germline values: CDR1 LGHNA, CDR2 YNFKEQ.

This sequence joins TRBV29-1 and TRBJ2-7; the D call of TRBD1 rests on TCRdb alone, since no DNA is present to check it. The CDR3 consists of 12 residues. CDR1 SQVTM and CDR2 ANQGSEA come from the germline V gene. The CDR3 here is CSVGTGSYEQYF.

J is TRBJ2-1 and V is TRBV15. CDR3 length: 11 residues. Germline-derived CDR1 and CDR2 are LNHNV and YYDKDF (reference sequence). CDR3 amino acids: CATSSTEEQFF.

The chain uses TRBV10-2 and TRBJ2-7. Germline values: CDR1 WSHSY, CDR2 SAAADI. CDR3 length: 13 residues. The CDR3 loop is CASSEARFYEQYF.

The chain joins TRBV20-1 to TRBJ1-6; checking the TCRdb D call of TRBD1 is not possible without DNA. Looked up from germline, CDR1 is DFQATT and CDR2 is SNEGSKA (reference sequence). The CDR3 totals 13 residues. The CDR3: CSADRGMGAPLHF.

The chain carries TRBV4-3 and TRBJ1-6; TCRdb proposes TRBD1, but this gene call is untestable without DNA. The CDR3 length is 15 residues. Germline V gene data show CDR1 as LGHNA and CDR2 as YSLEER. The CDR3 sequence: CASSQEWAPGSPLHF.

CDR3 amino acids: CASTKGAAKGTDTQYF. This rearrangement joins TRBV6-5 to TRBJ2-3; TCRdb picks TRBD1, but there is no DNA to check that call. Germline V lookup: CDR1 MNHEY, CDR2 SVGAGI. The CDR3 runs to 16 residues.

The chain uses TRBV20-1 and TRBJ2-2; with no DNA, the TCRdb D assignment of TRBD1 cannot be verified. Germline V gives CDR1 DFQATT, CDR2 SNEGSKA (reference sequence). The CDR3 is 13 residues long. CDR3 loop: CSARDMGGGELFF.

This chain links TRBV7-3 with TRBJ2-3. The CDR3 totals 16 residues. Germline loops: CDR1 SGHTA, CDR2 FQGTGA. CDR3 sequence reads: CASSLGLAMGTDTQYF.

The chain employs TRBV9 and TRBJ1-1. Germline assignment: CDR1 SGDLS and CDR2 YYNGEE. This CDR3 has 14 amino acids. CDR3 residues: CASSVRGGATEAFF.

The chain carries TRBV4-2 and TRBJ2-7; there is no DNA to check the TCRdb D call of TRBD1. CDR3 size: 16 residues. CDR1 is LGHNA and CDR2 is YNFKEQ in the germline V gene. The CDR3 is CASSQEFPREGNEQYF.

J is TRBJ2-3 and V is TRBV6-4. Germline CDR1 reads MRHNA; CDR2 reads SNTAGT. This CDR3 region has 13 residues. This chain's CDR3 is CASSDDSTDTQYF.

The genes are TRBV6-5 and TRBJ1-2; TCRdb's D gene call, TRBD1, goes unchecked for lack of DNA. Germline V gives CDR1 MNHEY, CDR2 SVGAGI. The CDR3 contains 14 residues. This CDR3 is CASNQDRGDYGYTF.

V and J are TRBV29-1 and TRBJ2-7; TCRdb outputs TRBD1, but without DNA this stays unchecked. The CDR3 spans 13 residues. Looked up from germline, CDR1 is SQVTM and CDR2 is ANQGSEA. CDR3 residues: CSVRQGLNYEQYF.

V usage is TRBV28 and J usage is TRBJ2-2; the TCRdb call, TRBD1, lacks DNA for checking. Germline V gene data show CDR1 as MDHEN and CDR2 as SYDVKM. CDR3 size: 15 residues. CDR3: CASSFWDRGHGELFF.

This sequence joins TRBV6-2 or TRBV6-3 and TRBJ2-7. The CDR3 is 14 residues long. Germline assignment: CDR1 MNHEY and CDR2 SVGEGT. CDR3 sequence: CASRPIGSSYEQYF.

The rearrangement links TRBV7-9 to TRBJ2-7; without DNA, the TCRdb call of TRBD1 cannot be checked. CDR3 size: 13 residues. Germline V gives CDR1 SEHNR, CDR2 FQNEAQ (reference sequence). The CDR3 region is CASSTRTAYEQYF.

The gene calls are TRBV20-1 and TRBJ2-7; TCRdb's assignment of TRBD1 cannot be checked, as there is no DNA. This CDR3 region has 14 residues. Germline CDR1 is DFQATT and CDR2 is SNEGSKA (reference sequence). CDR3 protein: CSARDRWQGDEQYF.

The CDR3: CSVDRTGGYEQYF. The chain uses TRBV29-1 and TRBJ2-7; there is no DNA to check the TCRdb D call of TRBD1. Per germline, CDR1 SQVTM and CDR2 ANQGSEA. CDR3 size: 13 residues.

The chain joins TRBV5-6 to TRBJ2-3. This CDR3 contains 14 residues. The germline V gene has CDR1 SGHDT and CDR2 YYEEEE. CDR3 residues: CASSFTETTDTQYF.